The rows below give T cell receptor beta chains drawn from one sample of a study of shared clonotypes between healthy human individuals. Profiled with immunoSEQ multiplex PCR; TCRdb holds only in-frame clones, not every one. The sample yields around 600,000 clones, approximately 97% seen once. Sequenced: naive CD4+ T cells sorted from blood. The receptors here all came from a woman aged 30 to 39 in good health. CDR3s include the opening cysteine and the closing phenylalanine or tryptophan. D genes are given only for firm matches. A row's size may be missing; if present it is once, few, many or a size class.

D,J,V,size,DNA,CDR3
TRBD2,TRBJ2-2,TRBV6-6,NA,TGTGCCAGCAGGGCGGGAGGGGACACCGGGGAGCTGTTTTTT,CASRAGGDTGELFF
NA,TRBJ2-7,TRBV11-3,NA,TGTGCCAGCAGCAGTCAGGGGTCCCCCTACGAGCAGTACTTC,CASSSQGSPYEQYF
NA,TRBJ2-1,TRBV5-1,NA,TGCGCCAGCAGCTTGGCCGGGCAGGGACACTACAATGAGCAGTTCTTC,CASSLAGQGHYNEQFF
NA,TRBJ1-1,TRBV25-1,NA,TGTGCCAGCAGTGAATTGAGCAGGAACACTGAAGCTTTCTTT,CASSELSRNTEAFF
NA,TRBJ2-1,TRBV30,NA,TGTGCCTGGACGTACAGGGGGAGGGAGAATGAGCAGTTCTTC,CAWTYRGRENEQFF
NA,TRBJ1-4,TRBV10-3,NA,TGTGCCATCAGTGAGTCGTTAGTTTCTAATGAAAAACTGTTTTTT,CAISESLVSNEKLFF
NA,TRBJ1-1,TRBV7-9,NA,TGTGCCAGCAGCAGGCGGGCCGCGGGCATGAACACTGAAGCTTTCTTT,CASSRRAAGMNTEAFF
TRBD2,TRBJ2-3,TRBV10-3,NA,TGTGCCATCAACGAAGGAACAGAGCGGGGGGGAGATACGCAGTATTTT,CAINEGTERGGDTQYF
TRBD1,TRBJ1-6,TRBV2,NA,TGTGCCAGCAGTGCCGGGACAGGGAATAGCTCACCCCTCCACTTT,CASSAGTGNSSPLHF
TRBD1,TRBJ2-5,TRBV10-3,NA,TGTGCCATCAGTGATTCAACAGGGGCGGAGACCCAGTACTTC,CAISDSTGAETQYF
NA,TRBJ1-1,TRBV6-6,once,TGTGCCAGCAGTTACTCCGTCAGGAACACTGAAGCTTTCTTT,CASSYSVRNTEAFF
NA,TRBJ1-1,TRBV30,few,TGTGCCTGGAGTCGGGGCACTGAAGCTTTCTTT,CAWSRGTEAFF
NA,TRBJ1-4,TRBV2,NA,TGTGCTTCAAAACGGACAGTAACTAATGAAAAACTGTTTTTT,CASKRTVTNEKLFF
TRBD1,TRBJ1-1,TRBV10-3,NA,TGTGCCATCAGTGAGAGACAGGGTGGGAACACTGAAGCTTTCTTT,CAISERQGGNTEAFF
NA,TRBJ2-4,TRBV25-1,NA,TGTGCCAGCAGTGAATCCGGGGAAGCCAAAAACATTCAGTACTTC,CASSESGEAKNIQYF
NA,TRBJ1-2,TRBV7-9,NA,TGTGCCAGCAGCTCTAAGACCACGGAGGATGGCTACACCTTC,CASSSKTTEDGYTF
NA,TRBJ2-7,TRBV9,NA,TGTGCCAGCAGCGTACGAGGGAGAGGCGAGCAGTACTTC,CASSVRGRGEQYF
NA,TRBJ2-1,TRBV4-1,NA,TGCGCCAGCAGCCATCCTATTGGTGAGCAGTTCTTC,CASSHPIGEQFF
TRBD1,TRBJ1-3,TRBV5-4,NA,TGTGCCAGCAGCTTGGGAGGACAGGGCCCCTCTGGAAACACCATATATTTT,CASSLGGQGPSGNTIYF
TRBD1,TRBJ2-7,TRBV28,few,TGTGCCAGCAGTCGAGCCGGGACAGGGTCCGAGGAGCAGTACTTC,CASSRAGTGSEEQYF
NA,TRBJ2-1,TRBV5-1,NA,TGCGCCAGCAGCTTCCAGGGGACGTACAATGAGCAGTTCTTC,CASSFQGTYNEQFF
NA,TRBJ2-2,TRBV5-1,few,TGCGCCAGCAGCTCCGGACAGTACACCGGGGAGCTGTTTTTT,CASSSGQYTGELFF
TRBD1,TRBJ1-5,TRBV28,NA,TGTGCCAGCACCCTAACGCTCAGCCGGGGACAGGGAAATCAGCCCCAGCATTTT,CASTLTLSRGQGNQPQHF
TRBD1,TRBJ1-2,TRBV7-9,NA,TGTGCCAGCAGCTTAGCCGTAGGGACAGTGCTTGGCTACACCTTC,CASSLAVGTVLGYTF
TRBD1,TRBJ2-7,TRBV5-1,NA,TGCGCCAGCAGTCAGGGGGCTAGCTACGAGCAGTACTTC,CASSQGASYEQYF
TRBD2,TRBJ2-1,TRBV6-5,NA,TGTGCCAGCAGTTACTCGCCCTCGGGACTAAATAATGAGCAGTTCTTC,CASSYSPSGLNNEQFF
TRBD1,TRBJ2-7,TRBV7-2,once,TGTGCCAGCAGCGTGGGGCCGGGACAGGGACTGCACGAGCAGTACTTC,CASSVGPGQGLHEQYF
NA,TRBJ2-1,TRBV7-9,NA,TGTGCCAGCAGCTTAAGGCTTGACGATGAGCAGTTCTTC,CASSLRLDDEQFF
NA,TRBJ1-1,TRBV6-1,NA,TGTGCCAGCAGTGATCGTGTGACAGTGAACACTGAAGCTTTCTTT,CASSDRVTVNTEAFF
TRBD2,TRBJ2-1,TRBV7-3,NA,TGTGCCAGCAGCTTAACGTTAACGGGAGGAGGAGATGAGCAGTTCTTC,CASSLTLTGGGDEQFF
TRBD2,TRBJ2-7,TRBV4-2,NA,TGTGCCAGCAGCCATACTAGCGGGAGATCCTACGAGCAGTACTTC,CASSHTSGRSYEQYF
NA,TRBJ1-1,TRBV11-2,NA,TGTGCCAGCAGCCCTCGGGGCAGGGGACAGAACACTGAAGCTTTCTTT,CASSPRGRGQNTEAFF
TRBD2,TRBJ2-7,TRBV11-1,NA,TGTGCCAGCAGCTTACGTCTAGCGGGAGACTACGAGCAGTACTTC,CASSLRLAGDYEQYF
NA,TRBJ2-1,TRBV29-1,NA,TGCAGCGTGACCCCAATCGGACAAATGGCAGCTGGTGAGCAGTTCTTC,CSVTPIGQMAAGEQFF
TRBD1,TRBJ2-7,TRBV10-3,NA,TGTGCCATCAGTGAGGGTCCGGACAGGGGCTACGAGCAGTACTTC,CAISEGPDRGYEQYF
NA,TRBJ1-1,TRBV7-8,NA,TGTGCCAGCAGCTTAGATCCTACAGGTGGAGCTTTCTTT,CASSLDPTGGAFF
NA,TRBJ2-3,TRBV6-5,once,TGTGCCAGCAGTTACTCGTATTATAACCCAGATACGCAGTATTTT,CASSYSYYNPDTQYF
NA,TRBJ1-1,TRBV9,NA,TGTGCCAGCAGCGCCACCATGAACACTGAAGCTTTCTTT,CASSATMNTEAFF
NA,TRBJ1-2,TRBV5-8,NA,TGTGCCAGCAGCTTGGAGGGACACTCGCCCTATGGCTACACCTTC,CASSLEGHSPYGYTF
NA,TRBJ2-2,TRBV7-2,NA,TGTGCCAGCAGCTTCGACAGACAGAACACCGGGGAGCTGTTTTTT,CASSFDRQNTGELFF
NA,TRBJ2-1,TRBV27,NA,TGTGCCAGCAGGTCGGTAGGGGGGAGTTACAATGAGCAGTTCTTC,CASRSVGGSYNEQFF
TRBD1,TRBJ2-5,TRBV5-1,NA,TGCGCCAGCAGGGCGACAGGGGTCCAAGAGACCCAGTACTTC,CASRATGVQETQYF
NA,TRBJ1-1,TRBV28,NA,TGTGCCAGCAGTTTTGAGGGAGAAGCTTTCTTT,CASSFEGEAFF
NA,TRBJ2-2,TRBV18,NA,TGTGCCAGCTCCCATCGGACGGATGATACGAACACCGGGGAGCTGTTTTTT,CASSHRTDDTNTGELFF
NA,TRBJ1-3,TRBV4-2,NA,TGTGCCAGCAGCCTGGGGCAGGAGCCTGGAAACACCATATATTTT,CASSLGQEPGNTIYF
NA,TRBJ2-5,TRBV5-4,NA,TGTGCCAGCAGCAAAGGTGGACAACAAGAGACCCAGTACTTC,CASSKGGQQETQYF
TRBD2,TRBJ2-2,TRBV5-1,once,TGCGCCAGCAGCGGGGGACTATCGAACACCGGGGAGCTGTTTTTT,CASSGGLSNTGELFF
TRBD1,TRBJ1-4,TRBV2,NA,TGTGCCAGCAGAGGACAGGGTGGGGGATATGAAAAACTGTTTTTT,CASRGQGGGYEKLFF
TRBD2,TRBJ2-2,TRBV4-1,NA,TGCGCCAGCAGTCGCGCGAGTAGCGGGAACTCCCAATACACCGGGGAGCTGTTTTTT,CASSRASSGNSQYTGELFF
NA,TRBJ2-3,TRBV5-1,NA,TGCGCCAGCACTAGGCAGGGCACAGATACGCAGTATTTT,CASTRQGTDTQYF
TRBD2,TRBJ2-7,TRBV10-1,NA,TGCGCCAGCAGTCGAGCGGGAGGGGTTTACGAGCAGTACTTC,CASSRAGGVYEQYF
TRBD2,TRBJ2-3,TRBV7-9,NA,TGTGCCAGCAGCTTAATCGAGCGGGAGGCACTTACGCAGTATTTT,CASSLIEREALTQYF
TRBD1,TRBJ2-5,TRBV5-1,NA,TGCGCCAGCAGCCCAGGGACAGGGTACAGGGAGACCCAGTACTTC,CASSPGTGYRETQYF